What follows describes a single T cell receptor beta chain. What it binds is not known. The source of the sample is a study of cytomegalovirus exposure and HLA in healthy donors. Use of 60 Vbeta and 13 Jbeta primers characterized the PCR. TCRdb's copy holds only in-frame clones and misses some; the assay was immunoSEQ multiplex PCR. This table has under 95,000 clones, around 74% appearing once. CDR1 and CDR2 from the germline V gene are MNHEY and SVGAGI. The CDR3 covers 12 residues. The ends were cut back, 5 bases at V and 0 bases at J, with 4 bases in the middle. Findings and limits, study-wide: Previously analyzed data showed that most TCR beta V segments were productive at a frequency of about 87% or about 30%. In a later analysis, a genetic analysis reported fewer productive-TCR N-insertions in an Asian-associated ancestry cluster than the cohort average. For presence/absence analyses, sequencing depth was assumed to be roughly uniform across donors.

The chain has TRBV6-5 and TRBJ1-2, with D unresolved. The sample consisted of PBMCs. This TCR derives from a boy younger than 18 in good health and CMV-seronegative. In DNA form, the CDR3 reads TGTGCCAGCAGTCGGTCTAACTATGGCTACACCTTC. Translation gives CASSRSNYGYTF.